This entry features one T cell receptor (beta chain) sequence. Ten or more counts support this clonotype. The antigen it binds to is not known. No much larger clone exists at a distance of one base, and base qualities are not known. CDR1 MNHNY and CDR2 SVGAGI were looked up in the germline V gene (reference sequence). The V and J ends are trimmed by 9 bases and 6 bases, leaving 18 bases between them. The CDR3 numbers 13 residues from cysteine through phenylalanine. Only the CDR3 portion is preserved as DNA: 39 bases, with reading frame beginning at the first base. The sample originates from a study of T cells after yellow fever vaccination (dated by TCRdb to the late 2010s). Turning to the overall study: Libraries from fractions with low cell numbers were prepared with the SMART-Seq v4 Ultra Low Input RNA kit. Bulk PBMC replicates and cell subsets were isolated from blood drawn at multiple timepoints before and after both primary and secondary immunization. The cohort comprised two healthy male donors, one aged 18 to 30 and one aged 30 to 40 years. Bulk TCR alpha and beta repertoires were sequenced longitudinally to track T-cell clones before and after primary and booster YFV17D yellow fever vaccination. Overall study results and their limits: The secondary T-cell response was weaker than the primary response but faster, peaking on day 5 instead of day 15. Because only two donors were included in the study, the extent to which the findings can be generalized is limited. A small share of clonotypes occurred in both CD4 and CD8 compartments, likely arising from convergent recombination. Computational filtering was required because FACS-sorted repertoires could contain abundant contaminating clonotypes from the bulk population. Most clones expanded after primary vaccination (approximately 96% of CD4 and 88% of CD8) were re-detected after the booster, suggesting that broad memory maintenance occurred.

The treatment or condition label corresponds to: live attenuated yellow fever vaccine strain. A standard Ficoll-Paque protocol was used to isolate PBMCs from peripheral blood. CD4 and CD8 T-cell fractions were isolated with Dynabeads CD4 and CD8 positive selection kits. TriZol was used to extract RNA from bulk PBMCs, CD4 and CD8 fractions, and dextramer-positive and dextramer-negative fractions. TCR cDNA was synthesized by 5'RACE template switching, which introduced a universal primer site and unique molecular identifiers. Priming of cDNA synthesis was performed from both the TCR alpha and TCR beta constant segments. Library amplification involved two PCR steps, and the second step added sample barcodes and sequencing adapters. Sequencing of libraries was done on Illumina HiSeq 2500 (2x100 bp) or NovaSeq (2x150 bp). The source study handled its data this way. Demultiplexing of reads and collapsing into UMI consensus sequences were performed with MIGEC, and V(D)J alignment was carried out with MiXCR. Vaccine-responding clonotypes were identified with edgeR using replicate PBMC samples, with FDR below 0.01 and a log2 fold change above 5 up to day 15 being required. Bulk clonotypes were assigned CD4 or CD8 identity according to which sequenced CD4 or CD8 repertoire held them at higher abundance. Starting from the raw public reads, TCRdb applied fastp trimming at Q25, assembled clones with MiXCR and retained in-frame beta chains. Entries that share a CDR3 protein sequence are merged under the most common genes and DNA. The V and J calls were determined by TCRdb, not by the authors. The sample table holds under 80,000 distinct CDR3 sequences, of which 6.5% to 8% were seen once. Around 34% of the sample is held by the ten biggest clonotypes.

This receptor chain uses TRBV6-6 and TRBJ2-7; TRBD1 is perhaps the D gene, given 6 matching bases. This sequence originates from a man aged 25 to 40 who received the YFV17D yellow fever vaccine. The source material was CD8+ T cells sorted from PBMCs, sampled 15 days after the yellow fever booster vaccination. The CDR3 protein: CASSLHEGVEQYF. The nucleotides read TGTGCCAGTTCTTTACACGAGGGGGTCGAGCAGTACTTC.